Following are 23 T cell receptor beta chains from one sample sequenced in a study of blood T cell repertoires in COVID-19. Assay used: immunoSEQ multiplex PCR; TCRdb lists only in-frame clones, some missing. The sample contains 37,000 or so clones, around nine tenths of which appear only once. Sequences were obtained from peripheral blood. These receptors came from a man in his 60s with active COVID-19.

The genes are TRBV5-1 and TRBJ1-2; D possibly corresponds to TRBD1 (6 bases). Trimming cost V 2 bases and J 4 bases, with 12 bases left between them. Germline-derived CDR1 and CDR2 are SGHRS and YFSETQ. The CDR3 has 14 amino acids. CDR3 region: CASSFLQGGYGYTF. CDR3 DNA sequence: TGCGCCAGCAGCTTCCTACAGGGTGGCTATGGCTACACCTTC. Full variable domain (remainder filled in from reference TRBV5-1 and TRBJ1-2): KAGVTQTPRYLIKTRGQQVTLSCSPISGHRSVSWYQQTPGQGLQFLFEYFSETQRNKGNFPGRFSGRQFSNSRSEMNVSTLELGDSALYLCASSFLQGGYGYTFGSGTRLTVV.

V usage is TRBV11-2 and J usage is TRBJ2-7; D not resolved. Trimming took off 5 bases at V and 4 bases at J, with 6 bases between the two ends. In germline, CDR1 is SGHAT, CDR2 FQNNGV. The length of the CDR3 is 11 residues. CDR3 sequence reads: CASSPRYEQYF. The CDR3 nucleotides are TGTGCCAGCAGCCCCAGGTACGAGCAGTACTTC.

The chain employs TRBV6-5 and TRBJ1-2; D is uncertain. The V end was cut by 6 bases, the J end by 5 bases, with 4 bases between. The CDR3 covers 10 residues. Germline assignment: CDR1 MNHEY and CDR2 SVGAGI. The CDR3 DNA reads TGTGCCAGCAGCGAGTATGGCTACACCTTC. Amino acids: CASSEYGYTF.

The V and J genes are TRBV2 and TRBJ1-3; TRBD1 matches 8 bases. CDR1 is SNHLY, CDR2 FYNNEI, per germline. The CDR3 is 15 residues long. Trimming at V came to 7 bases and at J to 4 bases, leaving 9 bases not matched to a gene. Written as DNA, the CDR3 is TGTGCCAGCACCCTCTCAGGGGGCGAGGGAAACACCATATATTTT. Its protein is CASTLSGGEGNTIYF.

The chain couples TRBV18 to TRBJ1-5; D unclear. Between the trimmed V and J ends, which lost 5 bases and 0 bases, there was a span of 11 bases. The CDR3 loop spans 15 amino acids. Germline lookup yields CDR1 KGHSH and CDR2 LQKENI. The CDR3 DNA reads TGTGCCAGCTCATCATTATCAGATAGCAATCAGCCCCAGCATTTT. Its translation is CASSSLSDSNQPQHF.

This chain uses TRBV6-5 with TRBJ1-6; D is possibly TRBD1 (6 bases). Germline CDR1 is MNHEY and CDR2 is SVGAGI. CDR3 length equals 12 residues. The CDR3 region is CAIRTDNSPLHF. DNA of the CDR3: TGTGCAATTCGGACAGATAATTCACCCCTCCACTTT.

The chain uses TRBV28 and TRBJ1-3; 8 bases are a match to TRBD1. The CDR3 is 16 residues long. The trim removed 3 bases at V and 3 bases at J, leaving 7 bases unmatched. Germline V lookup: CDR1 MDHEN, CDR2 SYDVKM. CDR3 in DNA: TGTGCCAGCAGTTTGAACAGGGGGGGTATTGGAAACACCATATATTTT. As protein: CASSLNRGGIGNTIYF.

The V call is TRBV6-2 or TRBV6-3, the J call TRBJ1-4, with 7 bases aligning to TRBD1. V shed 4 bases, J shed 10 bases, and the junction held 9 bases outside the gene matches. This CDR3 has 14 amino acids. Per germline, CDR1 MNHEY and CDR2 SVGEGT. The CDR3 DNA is TGTGCCAGCAGTTTAACAGGGGAACGAAGAAAACTGTTTTTT. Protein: CASSLTGERRKLFF.

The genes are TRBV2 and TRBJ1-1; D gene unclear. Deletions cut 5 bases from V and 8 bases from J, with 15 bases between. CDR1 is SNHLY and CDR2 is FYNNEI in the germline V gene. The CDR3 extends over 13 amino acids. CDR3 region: CASSFWFGVEAFF. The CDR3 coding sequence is TGTGCCAGCAGTTTTTGGTTTGGAGTGGAAGCTTTCTTT.

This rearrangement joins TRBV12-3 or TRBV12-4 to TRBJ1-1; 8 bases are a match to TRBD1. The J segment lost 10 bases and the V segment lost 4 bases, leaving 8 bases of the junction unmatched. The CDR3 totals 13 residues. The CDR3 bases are TGTGCCAGCAGTTCGAGGACAGGGAGTGGAGCTTTCTTT. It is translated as CASSSRTGSGAFF.

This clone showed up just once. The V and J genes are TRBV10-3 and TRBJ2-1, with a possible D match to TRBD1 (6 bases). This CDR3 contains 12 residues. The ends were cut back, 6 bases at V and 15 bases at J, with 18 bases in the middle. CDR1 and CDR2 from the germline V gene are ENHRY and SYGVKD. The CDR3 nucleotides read TGTGCCATCAGCCCACAGGGTCAGGGTCGGTTCTTC. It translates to CAISPQGQGRFF.

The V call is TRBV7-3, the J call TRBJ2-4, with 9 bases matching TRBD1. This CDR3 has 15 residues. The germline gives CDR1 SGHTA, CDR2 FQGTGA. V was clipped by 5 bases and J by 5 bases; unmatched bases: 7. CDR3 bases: TGTGCCAGCAGCCCTGGACAGGGGTCGCAAAACATTCAGTACTTC. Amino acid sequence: CASSPGQGSQNIQYF.

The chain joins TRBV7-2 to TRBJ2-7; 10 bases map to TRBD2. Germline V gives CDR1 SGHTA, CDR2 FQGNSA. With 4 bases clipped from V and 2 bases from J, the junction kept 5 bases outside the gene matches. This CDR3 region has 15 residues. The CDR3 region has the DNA TGTGCCAGCAGCTCCCGCGGACTAGCGGCCTACGAGCAGTACTTC. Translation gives CASSSRGLAAYEQYF.

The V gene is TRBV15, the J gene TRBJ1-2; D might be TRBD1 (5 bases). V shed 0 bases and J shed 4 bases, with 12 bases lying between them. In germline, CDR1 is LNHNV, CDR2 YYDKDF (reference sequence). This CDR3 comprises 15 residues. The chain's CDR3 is CATSRDSPGLYGYTF. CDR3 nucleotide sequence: TGTGCCACCAGCAGAGATTCCCCAGGGCTCTATGGCTACACCTTC.

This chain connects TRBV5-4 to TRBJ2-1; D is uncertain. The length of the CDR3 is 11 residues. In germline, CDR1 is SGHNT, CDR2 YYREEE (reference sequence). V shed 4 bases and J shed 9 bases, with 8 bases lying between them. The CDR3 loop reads CASSGLGEQFF. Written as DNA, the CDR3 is TGTGCCAGCAGCGGGCTGGGTGAGCAGTTCTTC.

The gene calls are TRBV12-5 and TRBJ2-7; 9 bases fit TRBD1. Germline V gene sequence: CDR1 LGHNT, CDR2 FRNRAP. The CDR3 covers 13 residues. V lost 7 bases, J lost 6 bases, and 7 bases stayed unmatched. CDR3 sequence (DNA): TGTGCTAGTGAAACAGGGGGCCGCTCCGAGCAGTACTTC. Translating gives CASETGGRSEQYF.

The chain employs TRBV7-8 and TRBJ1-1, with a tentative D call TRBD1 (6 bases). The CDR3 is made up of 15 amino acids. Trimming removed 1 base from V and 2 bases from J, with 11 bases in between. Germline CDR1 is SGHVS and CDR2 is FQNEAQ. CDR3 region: CASSLGKGTNTEAFF. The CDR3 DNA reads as TGTGCCAGCAGCTTAGGGAAGGGGACAAACACTGAAGCTTTCTTT.

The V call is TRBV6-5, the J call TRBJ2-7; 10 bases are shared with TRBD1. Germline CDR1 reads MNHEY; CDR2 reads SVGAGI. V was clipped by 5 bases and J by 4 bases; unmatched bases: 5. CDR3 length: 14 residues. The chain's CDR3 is CASSRDRGVYEQYF. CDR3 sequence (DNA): TGTGCCAGCAGTCGGGACAGGGGTGTGTACGAGCAGTACTTC.

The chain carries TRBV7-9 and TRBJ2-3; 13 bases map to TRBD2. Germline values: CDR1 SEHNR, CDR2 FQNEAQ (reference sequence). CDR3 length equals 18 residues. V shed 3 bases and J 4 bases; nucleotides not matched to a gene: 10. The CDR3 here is CASSFPWTSGSSADTQYF. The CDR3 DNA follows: TGTGCCAGCAGCTTTCCCTGGACTAGCGGGAGTTCGGCAGATACGCAGTATTTT.

The CDR3 nucleotides read TGTGCCTGGAGTAGGGGGGGGCAGATGAATTCACCCCTCCACTTT. Translating it yields CAWSRGGQMNSPLHF. This chain uses TRBV30 with TRBJ1-6; weak D call: TRBD1 (6 bases). The CDR3 consists of 15 residues. CDR1 is GTSNPN and CDR2 is SVGIG in the germline V gene (reference sequence). The ends were cut back, 2 bases at V and 7 bases at J, with 15 bases in the middle.

In nucleotides, the CDR3 is TGTGCCAGCAGTGAAGCAATTGGGGCCCATGGCTACACCTTC. Translating gives CASSEAIGAHGYTF. This rearrangement joins TRBV6-1 to TRBJ1-2, with D possibly being TRBD1 (5 bases). The ends were cut back, 0 bases at V and 6 bases at J, with 11 bases in the middle. This CDR3 comprises 14 residues. Germline lookup yields CDR1 MNHNS and CDR2 SASEGT.

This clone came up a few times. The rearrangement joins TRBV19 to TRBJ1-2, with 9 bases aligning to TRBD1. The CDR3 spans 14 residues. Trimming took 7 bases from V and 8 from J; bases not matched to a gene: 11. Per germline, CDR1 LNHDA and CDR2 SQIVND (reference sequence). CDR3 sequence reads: CASTPGQGSYGYTF. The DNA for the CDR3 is TGTGCCAGTACCCCGGGACAGGGATCTTACGGCTACACCTTC.

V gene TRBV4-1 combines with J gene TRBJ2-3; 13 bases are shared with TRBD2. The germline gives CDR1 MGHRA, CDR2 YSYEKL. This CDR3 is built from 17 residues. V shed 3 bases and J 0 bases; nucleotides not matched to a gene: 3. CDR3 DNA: TGCGCCAGCAGCCAGGGACTAGCGGGGCTGAGCACAGATACGCAGTATTTT. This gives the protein CASSQGLAGLSTDTQYF.